The 12 T cell receptor beta chains listed next were all sequenced from one sample in a study of T cells in Graves' hyperthyroidism and ophthalmopathy (dated by TCRdb to about 2019). The receptor library was made with multiplex PCR. Sequencing was carried out with an Illumina HiSeq 2000. Amplification of TCR beta CDR3 regions was carried out from RNA transcripts. The first round of RT-PCR for the TCR CDR3 was performed with the HTBI primer set and the Qiagen OneStep RT-PCR kit. The public reads were quality trimmed at Q25 with fastp and then assembled into clones with MiXCR by TCRdb, keeping productive beta chains. All rows with the same CDR3 protein become a single entry with the most common DNA and genes. Within this sample are 550,000 to 850,000 distinct CDR3 sequences, with approximately 19% of them counted one time only. The ten largest clones take up around 15% of the sample. Sequencing was done on a sample of blood. These receptors were obtained from a woman between 45 and 65 years old with Graves' hyperthyroidism that later progressed to Graves' ophthalmopathy.

Details on this clonotype: A much larger clone differs from this one at a single base, so this may be a read error. J is TRBJ1-6 and V is TRBV12-3 or TRBV12-4; 11 nucleotides align to TRBD1. This CDR3 has 15 residues. The ends lost 8 bases at V and 7 bases at J; junction bases unmatched: 7. The CDR3 DNA sequence: TGTGCCAGCGGCGCCGGGACAGGGGGAAATTCACCCCTCCACTTT. This gives the protein CASGAGTGGNSPLHF.

The sample holds many counts of this clonotype. The rearrangement links TRBV2 to TRBJ2-7; the D gene could be TRBD1 or TRBD2 (5 bases each). Germline V gene lookup returns CDR1 SNHLY and CDR2 FYNNEI. Between the trimmed V and J ends, which lost 0 bases and 3 bases, there was a span of 12 bases. This CDR3 spans 15 amino acids. The CDR3 region is CASSEARDLNYEQYF. As DNA, the CDR3 is TGTGCCAGCAGTGAAGCACGGGACCTAAACTACGAGCAGTACTTC.

This clonotype was found many times. CDR3 DNA sequence: TGTGCCAGCAGCTCCGGGGTGAATCAGCCCCAGCATTTT. This translates into CASSSGVNQPQHF. The chain joins TRBV11-2 to TRBJ1-5, with D hard to call. The V gene lost 4 bases and the J gene lost 4 bases, with 8 bases spanning the gap. Germline V gene data show CDR1 as SGHAT and CDR2 as FQNNGV. The CDR3 has 13 residues.

This clonotype was recorded many times. The rearrangement links TRBV12-3 or TRBV12-4 to TRBJ2-5, with 11 positions matching TRBD1. The CDR3 has 15 amino acids. The junction had 3 bases not matched to a gene; V was cut back by 1 base and J by 5 bases. The CDR3 bases are TGTGCCAGCAGTTTAGGGACAGGGGGCGCGGAGACCCAGTACTTC. It codes for CASSLGTGGAETQYF.

Only a few counts were recorded for this clonotype. The chain employs TRBV4-1 and TRBJ1-1, with a tentative D call TRBD1 (5 bases). This CDR3 region has 14 residues. CDR1 and CDR2 from the germline V gene are MGHRA and YSYEKL. The V end lost 0 bases, the J end lost 3 bases, and 8 bases lay between the germline ends. For the CDR3, the DNA is TGCGCCAGCAGCCAAGATCCGGGGGACACTGAAGCTTTCTTT. This translates into CASSQDPGDTEAFF.

CDR3 coding DNA: TGCGCCAGCAGCTTGGGGAGGACAGGGAGGAATGAGCAGTTCTTC. As protein: CASSLGRTGRNEQFF. This sequence joins TRBV5-1 and TRBJ2-1, with 8 bases fitting TRBD1. V trimming: 0 bases; J trimming: 7 bases; junction bases outside the gene matches: 6. Germline V gene lookup returns CDR1 SGHRS and CDR2 YFSETQ. This CDR3 comprises 15 residues.

This clonotype was found many times. The chain links TRBV6-1 to TRBJ1-1; possible D gene TRBD1, 6 bases. From germline, CDR1 is MNHNS and CDR2 SASEGT. Deletions cut 8 bases from V and 1 base from J, with 17 bases between. The CDR3 contains 15 residues. The CDR3 DNA reads as TGTGCCAGCCAACCTCTCGAGGGGGGGAACACTGAAGCTTTCTTT. This gives the protein CASQPLEGGNTEAFF.

J is TRBJ2-2 and V is TRBV3-1; 9 nucleotides agree with TRBD2. This CDR3 spans 19 amino acids. Per germline, CDR1 LGHDT and CDR2 YNNKEL (reference sequence). V lost 3 bases to trimming and J lost 5 bases; unmatched junction nucleotides: 16. CDR3 in amino acids: CASSHPRSSGGRKTGELFF. The DNA for the CDR3 is TGTGCCAGCAGCCACCCCCGGAGTAGCGGGGGCCGAAAAACCGGGGAGCTGTTTTTT.

This clonotype showed up just a few times. The J gene is TRBJ1-6, the V gene TRBV30, with 8 positions matching TRBD1. This CDR3 has 16 amino acids. The V gene end was trimmed by 2 bases and the J gene end by 1 base; junction bases not matched to a gene: 4. Germline CDR1 and CDR2: GTSNPN and SVGIG (reference sequence). The CDR3, as DNA: TGTGCCTGGAGTACAGGGGGAAGGTCCTATAATTCACCCCTCCACTTT. As protein: CAWSTGGRSYNSPLHF.

This clonotype has at least ten counts. The gene calls are TRBV6-5 and TRBJ2-7; 7 nucleotides match TRBD1. The V segment lost 2 bases and the J segment 2 bases; nucleotides outside the gene matches: 3. CDR3 length: 14 amino acids. Germline lookup yields CDR1 MNHEY and CDR2 SVGAGI. The CDR3 here is CASSYEGAAYEQYF. The CDR3 DNA sequence: TGTGCCAGCAGTTACGAGGGGGCCGCCTACGAGCAGTACTTC.

This clonotype was recorded only once. This chain connects TRBV12-3 or TRBV12-4 to TRBJ1-4; D is undetermined. The CDR3 is 15 amino acids. V was cut by 6 bases and J by 5 bases, with 16 bases left in between. The CDR3 coding sequence is TGTGCCAGCAGCTCGTCCAACCTCTTCAATGAAAAACTGTTTTTT. This gives the protein CASSSSNLFNEKLFF.

This clonotype was found a few times. An end of the junction does not agree with germline; a read error may underlie this. This chain links TRBV5-1 with TRBJ2-3, with 8 nucleotides matching TRBD1. The CDR3 sequence is 16 residues long. Germline V gene lookup returns CDR1 SGHRS and CDR2 YFSETQ. The CDR3 loop reads CASILAGQGGIDTQYF. DNA of the CDR3: TGCGCCAGCATCTTGGCCGGACAGGGTGGTATAGATACGCAGTATTTT. Together with reference TRBV5-1 and TRBJ2-3, the CDR3 gives the full variable domain: KAGVTQTPRYLIKTRGQQVTLSCSPISGHRSVSWYQQTPGQGLQFLFEYFSETQRNKGNFPGRFSGRQFSNSRSEMNVSTLELGDSALYLCASILAGQGGIDTQYFGPGTRLTVL.